The 32 T cell receptor beta chains below come from one sample, sequenced in a study of blood T cell repertoires in COVID-19. Method: immunoSEQ multiplex PCR; TCRdb's copy keeps in-frame clones and lacks some. The sample consists of a few hundred thousand clones, nearly 90% of them appearing once. Sample: PBMCs or T cells enriched from blood (not recorded which). The receptors originated from a woman in her forties or fifties who had been exposed to COVID-19.

The J gene is TRBJ2-7, the V gene TRBV28, with 8 bases that match TRBD1. Germline V gene sequence: CDR1 MDHEN, CDR2 SYDVKM. The V and J ends lost 4 bases and 3 bases, in that order; junction bases with no gene match: 8. CDR3 size: 15 residues. This chain's CDR3 is CASSYPGQAIYEQYF. The DNA of the CDR3 is TGTGCCAGCAGTTACCCGGGACAGGCCATCTACGAGCAGTACTTC.

This sequence joins TRBV11-2 and TRBJ2-7; 7 nucleotides agree with TRBD1. Germline V gene lookup returns CDR1 SGHAT and CDR2 FQNNGV. Unmatched junction bases numbered 9, after V lost 4 bases and J lost 3 bases. The CDR3 length is 15 residues. The chain's CDR3 is CASSSSRDRNYEQYF. The DNA of the CDR3 is TGTGCCAGCAGCTCGTCCCGGGACAGAAACTACGAGCAGTACTTC.

This sequence joins TRBV12-3 or TRBV12-4 and TRBJ1-1; D remains ambiguous. The CDR3 runs to 13 residues. Trimming removed 6 bases from V and 0 bases from J, with 8 bases in between. This CDR3 reads CASSRNMNTEAFF. CDR3 sequence (DNA): TGTGCCAGCAGCCGCAACATGAACACTGAAGCTTTCTTT.

J is TRBJ2-7 and V is TRBV3-1 (or the pseudogene TRBV3-2), with TRBD2 identical over 10 bases. The CDR3 is 14 residues long. CDR1 is LGHDT and CDR2 is YNNKEL in the germline V gene (reference sequence). The junction had 4 bases not matched to a gene; V was cut back by 7 bases and J by 1 base. The DNA for the CDR3 is TGTGCCAGCACCTTTAGCGGGGGGTCCTACGAGCAGTACTTC. Its translation is CASTFSGGSYEQYF.

This chain connects TRBV28 to TRBJ1-2; D remains unclear. V was clipped by 2 bases and J by 0 bases, with 7 bases between them. From germline, CDR1 is MDHEN and CDR2 SYDVKM. The CDR3 is made up of 14 amino acids. In DNA, the CDR3 is TGTGCCAGCAGTTTACAACGGTCTAACTATGGCTACACCTTC. Protein: CASSLQRSNYGYTF.

The chain links TRBV20-1 to TRBJ2-1, with D maybe TRBD1 (6 bases). This CDR3 has 11 residues. Germline V lookup: CDR1 DFQATT, CDR2 SNEGSKA (reference sequence). Trimming left V 5 bases short and J 10 bases short, with 12 bases between. CDR3 DNA sequence: TGCAGTGCTTCTCCCGGGACAGAGCAGTTCTTC. Translated, it gives CSASPGTEQFF.

The chain has TRBV5-1 and TRBJ1-3; D is uncertain. This CDR3 is 15 amino acids long. V was clipped by 1 base and J by 1 base, with 9 bases between them. The germline V gene has CDR1 SGHRS and CDR2 YFSETQ. The CDR3 bases are TGCGCCAGCAGCTTGCGTGGAGATTCTGGAAACACCATATATTTT. Its translation: CASSLRGDSGNTIYF.

The chain employs TRBV5-6 and TRBJ1-2, with 9 nucleotides matching TRBD1. V gave up 0 bases and J gave up 7 bases; unmatched junction bases: 7. The CDR3 loop spans 15 amino acids. The germline gives CDR1 SGHDT, CDR2 YYEEEE. CDR3 DNA: TGTGCCAGCAGCTTGGCCGGGGACAGGGAGGCTGGCTACACCTTC. This encodes CASSLAGDREAGYTF.

V is TRBV28 and J is TRBJ2-7, with 9 bases fitting TRBD1. CDR1 and CDR2 from the germline V gene are MDHEN and SYDVKM. CDR3 length equals 17 residues. After removal of 5 bases from V and 2 bases from J, the junction contained 13 bases not matched to a gene. CDR3 nucleotides: TGTGCCAGCAGTCCACCCATAGGGACAGGGACCCCCTACGAGCAGTACTTC. Translated: CASSPPIGTGTPYEQYF.

The rearrangement uses TRBV10-3 and TRBJ2-1; TRBD2 matches 7 bases. Germline CDR1 and CDR2: ENHRY and SYGVKD. The CDR3 has 14 residues. The V and J ends lost 7 bases and 5 bases, in that order; junction bases with no gene match: 8. The CDR3 here is CAIMTGGTHNEQFF. The CDR3 nucleotides are TGTGCCATCATGACGGGGGGTACCCACAATGAGCAGTTCTTC.

This clone was seen just once. The V and J genes are TRBV2 and TRBJ1-5; TRBD1 is a possible D gene (5 bases). CDR1 SNHLY and CDR2 FYNNEI come from the germline V gene. The CDR3 covers 17 residues. Between the trimmed V and J ends, which lost 5 bases and 0 bases, there was a span of 17 bases. CDR3 DNA: TGTGCCAGCAGTCGGTTACAGGTACTATATAGCAATCAGCCCCAGCATTTT. Translation gives CASSRLQVLYSNQPQHF.

This clone has just a few counts. The rearrangement joins TRBV5-1 to TRBJ1-2; D is ambiguous. CDR3 length equals 15 residues. V was trimmed by 0 bases and J by 0 bases, leaving 9 bases between them. CDR1 is SGHRS, CDR2 YFSETQ, per germline. The CDR3 nucleotides read TGCGCCAGCAGCTTGGAGGTGGGAGCTAACTATGGCTACACCTTC. Translation gives CASSLEVGANYGYTF. Full variable domain (rest looked up from reference TRBV5-1 and TRBJ1-2): KAGVTQTPRYLIKTRGQQVTLSCSPISGHRSVSWYQQTPGQGLQFLFEYFSETQRNKGNFPGRFSGRQFSNSRSEMNVSTLELGDSALYLCASSLEVGANYGYTFGSGTRLTVV.

V and J are TRBV5-6 and TRBJ2-7, with D perhaps TRBD1 (5 bases). V gave up 0 bases and J gave up 2 bases, with 6 bases separating them. Germline CDR1 and CDR2: SGHDT and YYEEEE. The CDR3 spans 13 residues. CDR3 amino acids: CASSLDRTYEQYF. The DNA of the CDR3 is TGTGCCAGCAGCTTGGACAGGACCTACGAGCAGTACTTC.

This clone was seen once. One end of the junction does not line up with germline, which may come from a read error. This chain joins TRBV20-1 and TRBJ2-7; 11 bases map to TRBD1. The germline V gene encodes CDR1 DFQATT and CDR2 SNEGSKA (reference sequence). The CDR3 has 16 amino acids. CDR3 residues: CSTSRTGGHDFYEQYF. As DNA, the CDR3 is TGCAGTACTAGTAGGACAGGGGGCCATGATTTTTACGAGCAGTACTTC.

Only one count was recorded for this clone. This chain uses TRBV21-1 with TRBJ2-5; TRBD1, the D gene given by the table, was not confirmed from the DNA. TRBV21-1 corresponds to a pseudogene. This CDR3 contains 16 residues. CDR3 loop: CASSRPMTGGYETQYF. CDR3 in DNA: TGTGCCAGCAGCCGCCCCATGACAGGGGGTTATGAGACCCAGTACTTC.

V usage is TRBV5-4 and J usage is TRBJ1-2; D ambiguous. V lost 4 bases, J lost 4 bases, and 11 bases lay in between. CDR1 and CDR2 (germline): SGHNT, YYREEE (reference sequence). The CDR3 runs to 13 residues. The CDR3, as DNA: TGTGCCAGCAGCACGAAAAGCACCTATGGCTACACCTTC. It codes for CASSTKSTYGYTF.

The chain recombines TRBV13 with TRBJ2-7; 8 bases match TRBD2. The germline V gene encodes CDR1 PRHDT and CDR2 FYEKMQ (reference sequence). There are 16 residues in the CDR3. The ends lost 1 base at V and 2 bases at J; junction bases unmatched: 7. CDR3 in DNA: TGTGCCAGCAGCTTAGTGAGTAGCGGGGCCCCCTACGAGCAGTACTTC. Amino acids: CASSLVSSGAPYEQYF.

The chain couples TRBV3-1 (or the pseudogene TRBV3-2) to TRBJ2-7; 10 bases align to TRBD2. Germline CDR1 LGHDT, CDR2 YNNKEL (reference sequence). CDR3 length: 15 amino acids. Losses at the gene ends were 1 base for V and 6 bases for J; bases not matched to a gene: 6. CDR3 residues: CASSQVSGGAFEQYF. The DNA for the CDR3 is TGTGCCAGCAGCCAAGTAAGCGGGGGGGCCTTCGAGCAGTACTTC.

V gene TRBV19 combines with J gene TRBJ1-2, with TRBD1 identical over 8 bases. CDR1 and CDR2 from the germline V gene are LNHDA and SQIVND (reference sequence). The CDR3 sequence is 14 residues long. V was clipped by 3 bases and J by 7 bases; unmatched bases: 7. Written as DNA, the CDR3 is TGTGCCAGTAGTATCACCCAGGGGGCTAGTGGCTACACCTTC. Translated: CASSITQGASGYTF.

Concerning this clone: An end of the junction does not agree with germline; a read error may underlie this. The chain recombines TRBV28 with TRBJ1-5; the match to TRBD1 covers 8 bases. The V gene's germline CDR1 is MDHEN and CDR2 SYDVKM. This CDR3 comprises 16 residues. CDR3: CAGRWVWQGAYQPQHF. The CDR3 bases are TGTGCCGGCAGGTGGGTTTGGCAGGGGGCTTATCAGCCCCAGCATTTT. The full variable domain, completed using reference TRBV28 and TRBJ1-5, is DVKVTQSSRYLVKRTGEKVFLECVQDMDHENMFWYRQDPGLGLRLIYFSYDVKMKEKGDIPEGYSVSREKKERFSLILESASTNQTSMYLCAGRWVWQGAYQPQHFGDGTRLSIL.

As for this clone: One end of the junction is discordant with germline, which a read error may explain. The J gene is TRBJ2-1, the V gene TRBV20-1; TRBD2 agrees at 9 bases. Germline CDR1 reads DFQATT; CDR2 reads SNEGSKA (reference sequence). The CDR3 has 18 residues. CDR3 residues: CSPSARLAGTNSYNEQFF. The CDR3 DNA reads as TGCAGTCCTAGTGCGAGGCTAGCGGGGACCAACTCCTACAATGAGCAGTTCTTC.

The V and J genes are TRBV19 and TRBJ2-2, with 7 bases matching TRBD2. V dropped 5 bases and J dropped 0; count of bases not matched to a gene: 3. Germline CDR1 LNHDA, CDR2 SQIVND (reference sequence). This CDR3 has 15 amino acids. CDR3 DNA: TGTGCCAGTAGTCCGGGGGGATCGAACACCGGGGAGCTGTTTTTT. It specifies CASSPGGSNTGELFF. Full variable domain (outside the CDR3, taken from reference TRBV19 and TRBJ2-2): DGGITQSPKYLFRKEGQNVTLSCEQNLNHDAMYWYRQDPGQGLRLIYYSQIVNDFQKGDIAEGYSVSREKKESFPLTVTSAQKNPTAFYLCASSPGGSNTGELFFGEGSRLTVL.

The chain recombines TRBV11-2 with TRBJ2-5; TRBD2 aligns across 12 bases. J lost 1 base, V lost 5 bases, and 11 bases had no gene match. CDR3 size: 18 residues. Germline CDR1 reads SGHAT; CDR2 reads FQNNGV. CDR3 DNA sequence: TGTGCCAGCAGCCTAGGACTAGCGGGGCTTTTAGTCCAAGAGACCCAGTACTTC. It codes for CASSLGLAGLLVQETQYF.

This chain joins TRBV4-2 and TRBJ1-5; D is perhaps TRBD1 (6 bases). The CDR3 consists of 15 residues. The germline V gene has CDR1 LGHNA and CDR2 YNFKEQ. Deletions cut 1 base from V and 5 bases from J, with 12 bases between. The DNA of the CDR3 is TGTGCCAGCAGCCAAGGGACAGAGACTGATCAGCCCCAGCATTTT. It specifies CASSQGTETDQPQHF.

The chain joins TRBV15 to TRBJ2-7; weak D call: TRBD1 (5 bases). The ends were cut back, 0 bases at V and 4 bases at J, with 16 bases in the middle. This CDR3 contains 16 residues. The germline V gene has CDR1 LNHNV and CDR2 YYDKDF (reference sequence). The DNA of the CDR3 is TGTGCCACCAGCAGAGATAATGCGGCAGGGTCGTACGAGCAGTACTTC. Translated: CATSRDNAAGSYEQYF.

The genes are TRBV5-1 and TRBJ1-1; D is possibly TRBD1 (6 bases). The CDR3 covers 16 residues. Germline loops: CDR1 SGHRS, CDR2 YFSETQ. V was clipped by 4 bases and J by 6 bases, with 22 bases between them. The DNA of the CDR3 is TGCGCCAGCAGCGAACCGGGACAATTACCCCGAGCTGAAGCTTTCTTT. Its translation is CASSEPGQLPRAEAFF.

The V call is TRBV29-1, the J call TRBJ2-1; D may be TRBD2 (5 bases). Trimming removed 7 bases at V and 2 bases at J, with 18 bases between. CDR3 size: 15 residues. The germline gives CDR1 SQVTM, CDR2 ANQGSEA. CDR3 DNA sequence: TGCAGCGCCACAAGCCCGGGAAGGCCCTACAATGAGCAGTTCTTC. Protein product: CSATSPGRPYNEQFF.

This clone was seen just once. The chain combines TRBV27 with TRBJ1-2, with 8 positions matching TRBD1. With 6 bases clipped from V and 8 bases from J, the junction kept 11 bases outside the gene matches. This CDR3 is 14 amino acids long. Germline CDR1 MNHEY, CDR2 SMNVEV (reference sequence). For the CDR3, the DNA is TGTGCCAGCAGCCCGGGACAGGCAGCGCGGGGCTACACCTTC. Amino acid sequence: CASSPGQAARGYTF.

The V gene is TRBV5-1, the J gene TRBJ2-1; TRBD2 matches at 7 bases. Germline V CDR1 and CDR2: SGHRS, YFSETQ. This CDR3 is built from 14 residues. J gave up 9 bases and V 1 base, and 7 bases lay outside the gene matches. This CDR3 is CASSLFREGSEQFF. In DNA, the CDR3 is TGCGCCAGCAGCTTGTTCAGGGAGGGCAGTGAGCAGTTCTTC.

Only one count was recorded for this clone. This chain connects TRBV28 to TRBJ1-1; D gene ambiguous. CDR3 size: 15 residues. Trimming took 4 bases from V and 1 from J, leaving 13 bases between them. CDR1 is MDHEN, CDR2 SYDVKM, per germline. CDR3 loop: CASSSALEGNTEAFF. CDR3 in DNA: TGTGCCAGCAGTTCGGCCCTCGAGGGGAACACTGAAGCTTTCTTT.

The chain has TRBV19 and TRBJ1-1, with 7 positions matching TRBD1. Trimming at V came to 5 bases and at J to 1 base, leaving 4 bases not matched to a gene. The CDR3 covers 14 residues. Germline V gene lookup returns CDR1 LNHDA and CDR2 SQIVND (reference sequence). The CDR3 here is CASSGRQGNTEAFF. The CDR3 coding sequence is TGTGCCAGTAGTGGTAGACAGGGGAACACTGAAGCTTTCTTT.

Remarks on this clone: Other DNA sequences of this sample code for an identical CDR3. The chain combines TRBV18 with TRBJ1-1; TRBD1 agrees at 8 bases. The V segment lost 2 bases and the J segment 1 base; nucleotides outside the gene matches: 0. Per the germline V gene, CDR1 is KGHSH and CDR2 is LQKENI. The CDR3 sequence is 14 residues long. CDR3: CASSPGTGNTEAFF. The CDR3 nucleotides are TGTGCCAGCTCACCAGGGACAGGGAACACTGAAGCTTTCTTT. Complete variable domain (other parts from reference TRBV18 and TRBJ1-1): NAGVMQNPRHLVRRRGQEARLRCSPMKGHSHVYWYRQLPEEGLKFMVYLQKENIIDESGMPKERFSAEFPKEGPSILRIQQVVRGDSAAYFCASSPGTGNTEAFFGQGTRLTVV.